Below, 15 T cell receptor beta chains from the same sample are listed, as sequenced in a study of shared clonotypes between healthy human individuals (TCRdb year 2020). To prepare the library, the immunoSEQ multiplex PCR assay was applied. In its TCRdb copy, this immuneACCESS table keeps in-frame sequences only and misses some clones. Where compared with another copy, unresolved V genes explain less than half of these, and the others have no known cause. For this sample there are 850,000 to 1,200,000 clones; around 76% appear just once. In total, the top ten clones hold approximately 1.3% of the sample. Sequenced material: memory CD4+ T cells sorted from blood. The cell subset or site tag for this specimen amounts to: CD45RA-negative fraction. The receptor set was obtained from a man in his late teens or twenties in good health.

J is TRBJ1-5 and V is TRBV6-5; TRBD1 is a possible D gene (5 bases). In germline, CDR1 is MNHEY, CDR2 SVGAGI. V was clipped by 6 bases and J by 5 bases, with 11 bases between them. This CDR3 comprises 13 residues. In DNA, the CDR3 is TGTGCCAGCAGAGAGGGACTGTATCAGCCCCAGCATTTT. This translates into CASREGLYQPQHF.

The chain is built from TRBV9 and TRBJ2-2; D is perhaps TRBD2 (5 bases). The V end lost 4 bases, the J end lost 3 bases, and 13 bases lay between the germline ends. CDR3 length equals 15 residues. CDR1 and CDR2 from the germline V gene are SGDLS and YYNGEE. For the CDR3, the DNA is TGTGCCAGCAGCACCCATTCGGGGTACACCGGGGAGCTGTTTTTT. Its protein product is CASSTHSGYTGELFF.

The V gene is TRBV6-5, the J gene TRBJ2-2, with D tentatively TRBD1 or TRBD2 (5 bases each). V was shortened by 2 bases and J by 4 bases, with 11 bases between the two germline ends. CDR3 size: 15 residues. Germline loops: CDR1 MNHEY, CDR2 SVGAGI. This CDR3 is CASSYVLGVTGELFF. The CDR3 coding sequence is TGTGCCAGCAGTTACGTCCTGGGGGTCACCGGGGAGCTGTTTTTT.

The chain uses TRBV19 and TRBJ2-1; D is undetermined. Trimming shortened V by 10 bases and J by 9 bases, and 13 bases separated the two germline ends. The CDR3 length is 11 residues. The V gene's germline CDR1 is LNHDA and CDR2 SQIVND (reference sequence). CDR3 DNA: TGTGCCACCTCGAGTCGTGTTGAGCAGTTCTTC. Its translation is CATSSRVEQFF. The variable domain in full, with the rest retrieved from reference TRBV19 and TRBJ2-1, is DGGITQSPKYLFRKEGQNVTLSCEQNLNHDAMYWYRQDPGQGLRLIYYSQIVNDFQKGDIAEGYSVSREKKESFPLTVTSAQKNPTAFYLCATSSRVEQFFGPGTRLTVL.

The chain carries TRBV5-1 and TRBJ2-3, with D perhaps TRBD2 (6 bases). The length of the CDR3 is 16 residues. Germline CDR1 is SGHRS and CDR2 is YFSETQ. V was trimmed by 0 bases and J by 1 base, leaving 12 bases between them. This CDR3 is CASSLEAGGGTDTQYF. DNA of the CDR3: TGCGCCAGCAGCTTGGAGGCAGGAGGGGGCACAGATACGCAGTATTTT.

As concerns this clone: Other DNA sequences from this sample encode an identical CDR3 as well. The chain has TRBV5-1 and TRBJ2-3, with D unresolved. There are 13 residues in the CDR3. V lost 3 bases, J lost 0 bases, and 5 bases lay in between. Germline values: CDR1 SGHRS, CDR2 YFSETQ. CDR3 protein: CASSSTSTDTQYF. The CDR3 DNA reads TGCGCCAGCAGCTCAACTAGCACAGATACGCAGTATTTT.

This chain connects TRBV29-1 to TRBJ1-1; D unresolved. V was cut by 5 bases and J by 1 base, with 11 bases left in between. The germline CDR1 and CDR2 sequences are SQVTM and ANQGSEA. The CDR3 has 13 residues. The CDR3, as DNA: TGCAGCGTTATGGGCCCACAGAACACTGAAGCTTTCTTT. This gives the protein CSVMGPQNTEAFF.

Only a few counts were recorded for this clone. The chain employs TRBV5-4 and TRBJ2-2; a possible D gene is TRBD2 (6 bases). This CDR3 comprises 13 residues. The germline V gene has CDR1 SGHNT and CDR2 YYREEE (reference sequence). V was clipped by 3 bases and J by 7 bases, with 10 bases between them. The CDR3 here is CASSSLANGELFF. The CDR3 bases are TGTGCCAGCAGCTCGCTAGCGAACGGGGAGCTGTTTTTT.

The V gene is TRBV28, the J gene TRBJ1-2; no clear D gene. In germline, CDR1 is MDHEN, CDR2 SYDVKM. Deletions cut 8 bases from V and 8 bases from J, with 9 bases between. The CDR3 runs 10 residues. CDR3 nucleotide sequence: TGTGCCAGCTTCAAGAAGGGCTACACCTTC. Protein sequence: CASFKKGYTF.

The chain links TRBV5-6 to TRBJ2-7; D possibly corresponds to TRBD2 (5 bases). Germline V gene lookup returns CDR1 SGHDT and CDR2 YYEEEE. The CDR3 is 16 residues long. V was clipped by 3 bases and J by 3 bases, with 19 bases between them. The CDR3 bases are TGTGCCAGCAGCTGGGGTGCTAGCCGAAAAATCTACGAGCAGTACTTC. It is translated as CASSWGASRKIYEQYF.

This clone was counted once. The genes are TRBV7-2 and TRBJ2-1, with 15 bases lining up with TRBD2. Trimming cost V 0 bases and J 6 bases; bases outside gene matches: 12. CDR1 is SGHTA and CDR2 is FQGNSA in the germline V gene. The CDR3 runs 20 residues. The CDR3 nucleotides read TGTGCCAGCAGCTTAGCGGGGACTAGCGGGAGGAGAAGTGGTCTCAATGAGCAGTTCTTC. It yields the protein CASSLAGTSGRRSGLNEQFF.

J is TRBJ1-5 and V is TRBV7-2; D unclear. V was shortened by 2 bases and J by 6 bases, with 11 bases between the two germline ends. Germline V gene lookup returns CDR1 SGHTA and CDR2 FQGNSA. The CDR3 has 14 residues. CDR3 sequence (DNA): TGTGCCAGCAGCTTACCCCCACCTGGTCAGCCCCAGCATTTT. This translates into CASSLPPPGQPQHF.

This clone was observed a handful of times. The chain is built from TRBV6-5 and TRBJ1-1; D is possibly TRBD1 (5 bases). The CDR3 spans 14 residues. Germline loops: CDR1 MNHEY, CDR2 SVGAGI. V was trimmed by 2 bases and J by 2 bases, leaving 9 bases between them. CDR3 residues: CASSYGAANTEAFF. CDR3 coding DNA: TGTGCCAGCAGTTACGGGGCGGCAAACACTGAAGCTTTCTTT.

The rearrangement uses TRBV6-1 and TRBJ2-1; D ambiguous. Germline V gives CDR1 MNHNS, CDR2 SASEGT. V gave up 4 bases and J gave up 0 bases, with 13 bases separating them. The CDR3 extends over 16 amino acids. The chain's CDR3 is CASSGSQPNSYNEQFF. CDR3 nucleotides: TGTGCCAGCAGTGGGTCCCAGCCCAACTCCTACAATGAGCAGTTCTTC.

The rearrangement links TRBV13 to TRBJ1-1, with 8 bases aligning to TRBD1. The J segment lost 2 bases and the V segment lost 5 bases, leaving 7 bases of the junction unmatched. The germline CDR1 and CDR2 sequences are PRHDT and FYEKMQ (reference sequence). The CDR3 has 15 amino acids. In nucleotides, the CDR3 is TGTGCCAGCAGCGGACAGGACAGGGTAAACACTGAAGCTTTCTTT. Its protein product is CASSGQDRVNTEAFF.